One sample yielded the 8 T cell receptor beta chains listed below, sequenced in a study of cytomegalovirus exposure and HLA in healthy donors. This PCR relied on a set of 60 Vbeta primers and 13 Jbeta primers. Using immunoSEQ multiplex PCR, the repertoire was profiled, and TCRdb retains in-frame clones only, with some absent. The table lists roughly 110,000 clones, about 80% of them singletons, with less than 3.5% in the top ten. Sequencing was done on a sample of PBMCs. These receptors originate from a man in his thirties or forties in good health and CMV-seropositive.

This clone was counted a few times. This CDR3 reads CASSIYRVNQPQHF. The CDR3, as DNA: TGTGCCAGTAGTATATACCGGGTCAATCAGCCCCAGCATTTT. The V call is TRBV19, the J call TRBJ1-5; D ambiguous. This CDR3 has 14 amino acids. V lost 2 bases, J lost 3 bases, and 8 bases lay in between. Looked up from germline, CDR1 is LNHDA and CDR2 is SQIVND (reference sequence).

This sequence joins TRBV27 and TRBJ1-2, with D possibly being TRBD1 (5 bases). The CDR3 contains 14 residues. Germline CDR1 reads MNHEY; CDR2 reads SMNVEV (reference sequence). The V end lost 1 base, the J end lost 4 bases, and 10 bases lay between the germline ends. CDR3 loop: CASSLLGGGYGYTF. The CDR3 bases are TGTGCCAGCAGTTTATTGGGGGGGGGCTATGGCTACACCTTC.

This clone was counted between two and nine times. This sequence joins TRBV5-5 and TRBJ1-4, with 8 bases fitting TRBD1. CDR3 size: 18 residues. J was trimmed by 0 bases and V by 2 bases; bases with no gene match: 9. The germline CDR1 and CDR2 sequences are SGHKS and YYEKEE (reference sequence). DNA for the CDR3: TGTGCCAGCAGCTTTGGCTTAGGACAGGGAACAACTAATGAAAAACTGTTTTTT. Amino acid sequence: CASSFGLGQGTTNEKLFF.

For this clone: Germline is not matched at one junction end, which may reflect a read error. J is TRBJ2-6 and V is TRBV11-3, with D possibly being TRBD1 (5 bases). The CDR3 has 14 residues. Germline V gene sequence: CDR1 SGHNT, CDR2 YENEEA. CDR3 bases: TGTGCCAGCAGCTTACGGTTTGGGGCCAACGGCCTGACTTTC. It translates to CASSLRFGANGLTF.

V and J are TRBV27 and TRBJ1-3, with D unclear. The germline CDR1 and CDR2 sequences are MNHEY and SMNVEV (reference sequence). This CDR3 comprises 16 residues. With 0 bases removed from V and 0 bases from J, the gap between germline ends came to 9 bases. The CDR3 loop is CASSLSHTTSGNTIYF. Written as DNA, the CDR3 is TGTGCCAGCAGTTTATCCCACACTACCTCTGGAAACACCATATATTTT.

The CDR3 sequence is CASSPGGLPITEAFF. For the CDR3, the DNA is TGTGCCAGCAGCCCCGGAGGACTCCCGATCACTGAAGCTTTCTTT. The chain couples TRBV9 to TRBJ1-1; D not certain. Trimming took 4 bases from V and 4 from J, leaving 17 bases between them. CDR1 and CDR2 from the germline V gene are SGDLS and YYNGEE. CDR3 length: 15 residues. Together with reference TRBV9 and TRBJ1-1, the CDR3 gives the full variable domain: DSGVTQTPKHLITATGQRVTLRCSPRSGDLSVYWYQQSLDQGLQFLIQYYNGEERAKGNILERFSAQQFPDLHSELNLSSLELGDSALYFCASSPGGLPITEAFFGQGTRLTVV.

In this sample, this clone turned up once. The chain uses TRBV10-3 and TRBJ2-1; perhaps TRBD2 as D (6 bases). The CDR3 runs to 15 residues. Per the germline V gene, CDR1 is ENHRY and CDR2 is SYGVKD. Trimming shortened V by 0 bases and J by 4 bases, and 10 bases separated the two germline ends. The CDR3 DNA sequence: TGTGCCATCAGTGAGTCGGGCGGGGAATACAATGAGCAGTTCTTC. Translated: CAISESGGEYNEQFF.

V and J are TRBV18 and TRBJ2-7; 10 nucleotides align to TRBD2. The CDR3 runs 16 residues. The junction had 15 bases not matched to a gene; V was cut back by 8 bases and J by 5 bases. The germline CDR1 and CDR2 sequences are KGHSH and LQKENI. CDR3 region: CASRWGLAGDENEQYF. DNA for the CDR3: TGTGCCAGCCGTTGGGGGCTAGCGGGGGACGAGAACGAGCAGTACTTC.